The 27 T cell receptor beta chains below were found in one sample sequenced in a study of cytomegalovirus exposure and HLA in healthy donors. The PCR contained 60 Vbeta and 13 Jbeta primers. The protocol was immunoSEQ multiplex PCR, while the TCRdb copy is restricted to in-frame clones and leaves out a portion. The profile shows some 200,000 clones, about 86% of them singletons. The sequencing input was PBMCs. These receptors were obtained from a young woman in good health and CMV-seronegative.

The J gene is TRBJ2-2, the V gene TRBV14, with D perhaps TRBD2 (6 bases). The CDR3 covers 17 residues. CDR1 is SGHDN, CDR2 FVKESK, per germline. Trimming took 2 bases from V and 6 from J, leaving 19 bases between them. The CDR3 loop is CASSQLQAGRLAGELFF. DNA for the CDR3: TGTGCCAGCAGCCAACTTCAGGCGGGAAGGTTGGCCGGGGAGCTGTTTTTT.

The gene calls are TRBV6-5 and TRBJ1-1; TRBD1 might be the D (6 bases). V lost 2 bases, J lost 8 bases, and 15 bases lay in between. Germline CDR1 is MNHEY and CDR2 is SVGAGI. CDR3 size: 14 residues. In nucleotides, the CDR3 is TGTGCCAGCAGTTACCCAGGACAGCAGGAGGAAGCTTTCTTT. Amino acid sequence: CASSYPGQQEEAFF.

This clone was recorded a few times. The J gene is TRBJ1-2, the V gene TRBV7-9, with 7 nucleotides matching TRBD1. Unmatched junction bases numbered 9, after V lost 4 bases and J lost 1 base. The CDR3 runs 16 residues. Germline V gene sequence: CDR1 SEHNR, CDR2 FQNEAQ (reference sequence). The DNA for the CDR3 is TGTGCCAGCAGCTCGCTAGACAGGGAATATAACTATGGCTACACCTTC. Translating gives CASSSLDREYNYGYTF.

V gene TRBV19 combines with J gene TRBJ2-3; 12 positions match TRBD2. CDR3 size: 18 residues. CDR1 and CDR2 (germline): LNHDA, SQIVND (reference sequence). Trimming cost V 6 bases and J 3 bases; bases outside gene matches: 13. The CDR3 protein is CASSLRSLAGGPTDTQYF. The CDR3, as DNA: TGTGCCAGTAGCCTCAGGTCTCTAGCGGGAGGGCCGACAGATACGCAGTATTTT.

This clone was seen only once. CDR3 sequence (DNA): TGTGCCAGCAGCCCTACGGACAGAGAGAATAATTCACCCCTCCACTTT. Its translation is CASSPTDRENNSPLHF. The chain is built from TRBV7-2 and TRBJ1-6; D is possibly TRBD1 (6 bases). The V gene lost 5 bases and the J gene lost 5 bases, with 16 bases spanning the gap. This CDR3 region has 16 residues. CDR1 is SGHTA, CDR2 FQGNSA, per germline.

The V and J genes are TRBV5-1 and TRBJ1-1, with 7 bases matching TRBD1. The CDR3 has 14 amino acids. V gave up 3 bases and J gave up 4 bases; unmatched junction bases: 6. The germline V gene encodes CDR1 SGHRS and CDR2 YFSETQ. CDR3: CASSSQTGATEAFF. The DNA for the CDR3 is TGCGCCAGCAGCTCGCAAACAGGGGCCACTGAAGCTTTCTTT.

The chain links TRBV5-1 to TRBJ1-1; 8 bases are shared with TRBD1. The trim removed 2 bases at V and 0 bases at J, leaving 6 bases unmatched. The V gene's germline CDR1 is SGHRS and CDR2 YFSETQ. CDR3 length equals 16 residues. The CDR3 DNA follows: TGCGCCAGCAGCTTCGGGACAGGACTAATGAACACTGAAGCTTTCTTT. Its translation: CASSFGTGLMNTEAFF.

The rearrangement uses TRBV6-5 and TRBJ1-6; D gene ambiguous. This CDR3 is 16 amino acids long. The V end was cut by 4 bases, the J end by 6 bases, with 16 bases between. Germline assignment: CDR1 MNHEY and CDR2 SVGAGI. CDR3 loop: CASSFTPGASNSPLHF. The DNA of the CDR3 is TGTGCCAGCAGTTTTACACCGGGAGCTTCTAATTCACCCCTCCACTTT.

The J gene is TRBJ1-5, the V gene TRBV18; 9 bases match TRBD1. Germline assignment: CDR1 KGHSH and CDR2 LQKENI. V dropped 2 bases and J dropped 3; count of bases not matched to a gene: 2. The CDR3 runs 15 residues. This chain's CDR3 is CASSPRQGDNQPQHF. CDR3 DNA: TGTGCCAGCTCACCAAGACAGGGGGACAATCAGCCCCAGCATTTT.

The chain uses TRBV11-1 and TRBJ2-7; possible D gene TRBD1, 6 bases. The CDR3 runs to 15 residues. V shed 5 bases and J shed 0 bases, with 14 bases lying between them. Germline CDR1 and CDR2: SGHAT and FQDESV (reference sequence). CDR3 in amino acids: CASSNHLDSSYEQYF. In DNA form, the CDR3 reads TGTGCCAGCAGCAACCACTTGGACAGCTCCTACGAGCAGTACTTC.

The chain joins TRBV27 to TRBJ2-7, with 7 bases lining up with TRBD1. CDR1 is MNHEY, CDR2 SMNVEV, per germline (reference sequence). This CDR3 contains 15 residues. With 0 bases clipped from V and 4 bases from J, the junction kept 6 bases outside the gene matches. This CDR3 reads CASSLSPSQGYEQYF. The CDR3 coding sequence is TGTGCCAGCAGTTTATCCCCTTCACAGGGGTACGAGCAGTACTTC.

V usage is TRBV29-1 and J usage is TRBJ1-1; 8 nucleotides match TRBD1. This CDR3 has 13 residues. CDR1 and CDR2 from the germline V gene are SQVTM and ANQGSEA. Trimming cost V 6 bases and J 2 bases; bases outside gene matches: 5. As DNA, the CDR3 is TGCAGCGTCGGGACAGGAAGAAACACTGAAGCTTTCTTT. Translated, it gives CSVGTGRNTEAFF.

The chain employs TRBV5-5 and TRBJ2-7; 9 nucleotides align to TRBD1. The junction had 11 bases not matched to a gene; V was cut back by 4 bases and J by 3 bases. The CDR3 contains 16 residues. Germline CDR1 is SGHKS and CDR2 is YYEKEE (reference sequence). The CDR3 sequence: CASSLRWTGVVYEQYF. The CDR3 bases are TGTGCCAGCAGCCTTAGATGGACAGGGGTCGTCTACGAGCAGTACTTC.

This chain connects TRBV6-1 to TRBJ2-7; D is perhaps TRBD2 (5 bases). CDR3 length: 15 amino acids. Germline assignment: CDR1 MNHNS and CDR2 SASEGT. Trimming stripped 4 bases from V and 3 bases from J, with 16 bases between. DNA of the CDR3: TGTGCCAGCAGTGTAGGGAGCGCGTCCCGCTACGAGCAGTACTTC. This encodes CASSVGSASRYEQYF.

This rearrangement joins TRBV28 to TRBJ1-3, with D possibly matching TRBD1 (6 bases). This CDR3 comprises 13 residues. Trimming pared 4 bases from V and 15 bases from J, leaving 19 bases between. CDR1 and CDR2 from the germline V gene are MDHEN and SYDVKM. CDR3 DNA sequence: TGTGCCAGCAGTTCGTCCTTCAGGGGATGGGGATATTTT. This gives the protein CASSSSFRGWGYF.

This clone was detected once. The chain links TRBV25-1 to TRBJ2-3; D is unresolved. Germline assignment: CDR1 MGHDK and CDR2 SYGVNS. Trimming stripped 6 bases from V and 2 bases from J, with 6 bases between. This CDR3 contains 12 residues. The CDR3 nucleotides read TGTGCCAGCAGACTCAACACAGATACGCAGTATTTT. It yields the protein CASRLNTDTQYF.

The gene calls are TRBV19 and TRBJ1-6; 11 nucleotides align to TRBD1. V gave up 5 bases and J gave up 10 bases; unmatched junction bases: 10. The CDR3 loop spans 16 amino acids. From germline, CDR1 is LNHDA and CDR2 SQIVND (reference sequence). The CDR3 spells CASSQTTRDRGSPLHF. The CDR3 bases are TGTGCCAGTAGTCAGACAACCCGGGACAGGGGGTCACCCCTCCACTTT.

The CDR3: CASSGLAGSYEQYF. Written as DNA, the CDR3 is TGCGCCAGCAGTGGGTTAGCGGGATCCTACGAGCAGTACTTC. This chain links TRBV5-1 with TRBJ2-5; 8 bases match TRBD2. TRBJ2-7 matches the DNA end more closely, so the J call is doubtful. Looked up from germline, CDR1 is SGHRS and CDR2 is YFSETQ. The CDR3 spans 14 residues.

The rearrangement uses TRBV2 and TRBJ2-1; 8 bases match TRBD2. There are 17 residues in the CDR3. V lost 2 bases to trimming and J lost 4 bases; unmatched junction nucleotides: 10. Germline loops: CDR1 SNHLY, CDR2 FYNNEI. CDR3 nucleotides: TGTGCCAGCAGTGAATTGGGAATAGCGGGACAATACAATGAGCAGTTCTTC. This encodes CASSELGIAGQYNEQFF.

The gene calls are TRBV6-9 and TRBJ1-3, with D tentatively TRBD1 (6 bases). Germline V gene sequence: CDR1 MNHGY, CDR2 SVAAGI. The CDR3 covers 18 residues. V was trimmed by 8 bases and J by 1 base, leaving 24 bases between them. CDR3 loop: CASDRKRSDDPSGNTIYF. CDR3 nucleotides: TGTGCCAGCGACAGGAAAAGATCCGACGATCCTTCTGGAAACACCATATATTTT.

This clone showed up just once. The chain links TRBV14 to TRBJ2-1, with 10 bases fitting TRBD1. Germline CDR1 SGHDN, CDR2 FVKESK. V lost 4 bases, J lost 12 bases, and 6 bases stayed unmatched. The CDR3 runs to 13 residues. DNA of the CDR3: TGTGCCAGCAGCCGGGACAGGGGCGGTCGGCAGTTCTTC. It specifies CASSRDRGGRQFF.

The V and J genes are TRBV29-1 and TRBJ2-5; TRBD2 agrees at 15 bases. The junction had 7 bases not matched to a gene; V was cut back by 4 bases and J by 4 bases. There are 16 residues in the CDR3. The germline gives CDR1 SQVTM, CDR2 ANQGSEA. The CDR3 here is CSVVGLAGGPGETQYF. In DNA, the CDR3 is TGCAGCGTTGTAGGACTAGCGGGAGGGCCTGGAGAGACCCAGTACTTC.

The gene calls are TRBV6-4 and TRBJ2-1; TRBD2 is a possible D gene (6 bases). The CDR3 loop spans 15 amino acids. Germline CDR1 reads MRHNA; CDR2 reads SNTAGT. V dropped 3 bases and J dropped 3 bases, with 12 bases sitting between them. The CDR3 loop reads CASSDGGENYNEQFF. The DNA for the CDR3 is TGTGCCAGCAGTGATGGCGGGGAAAACTACAATGAGCAGTTCTTC.

This chain joins TRBV5-4 and TRBJ2-2, with D possibly TRBD1 on 5 matching bases. Between the trimmed V and J ends, which lost 4 bases and 4 bases, there was a span of 14 bases. This CDR3 has 15 amino acids. Germline-derived CDR1 and CDR2 are SGHNT and YYREEE (reference sequence). As DNA, the CDR3 is TGTGCCAGCAGCCCTAAAGGACACGGCACCGGGGAGCTGTTTTTT. This gives the protein CASSPKGHGTGELFF.

V and J are TRBV11-2 and TRBJ2-3, with 9 nucleotides matching TRBD1. V lost 2 bases, J lost 4 bases, and 7 bases stayed unmatched. CDR3 length equals 16 residues. The germline gives CDR1 SGHAT, CDR2 FQNNGV. The CDR3 reads CASSLFLQGAADTQYF. In DNA, the CDR3 is TGTGCCAGCAGCTTATTTTTACAGGGGGCCGCAGATACGCAGTATTTT.

The rearrangement uses TRBV5-4 and TRBJ2-1; tentative D call: TRBD1 (6 bases). The germline gives CDR1 SGHNT, CDR2 YYREEE (reference sequence). V was cut by 3 bases and J by 7 bases, with 17 bases left in between. This CDR3 is built from 15 residues. The DNA of the CDR3 is TGTGCCAGCAGCTCCGGGACACAACGAACAAATGAGCAGTTCTTC. It specifies CASSSGTQRTNEQFF.

This clone came up a few times. The chain employs TRBV28 and TRBJ1-2; D possibly corresponds to TRBD1 (5 bases). This CDR3 contains 14 residues. Between the trimmed V and J ends, which lost 6 bases and 3 bases, there was a span of 14 bases. Germline CDR1 and CDR2: MDHEN and SYDVKM. The CDR3 DNA reads as TGTGCCAGCAGGAACCAGGGTGTTGACTATGGCTACACCTTC. It translates to CASRNQGVDYGYTF.